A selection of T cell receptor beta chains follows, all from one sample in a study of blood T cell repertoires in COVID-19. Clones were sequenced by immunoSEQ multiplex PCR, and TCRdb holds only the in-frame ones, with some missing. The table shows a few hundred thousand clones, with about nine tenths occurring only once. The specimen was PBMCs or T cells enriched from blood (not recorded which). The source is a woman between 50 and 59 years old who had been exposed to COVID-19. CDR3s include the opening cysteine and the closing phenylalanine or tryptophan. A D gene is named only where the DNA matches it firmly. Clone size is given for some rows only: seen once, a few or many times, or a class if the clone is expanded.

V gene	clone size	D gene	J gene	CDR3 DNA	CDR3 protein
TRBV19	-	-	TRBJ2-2	TGTGCCAGTAGTATAGGGAGGAACACCGGGGAGCTGTTTTTT	CASSIGRNTGELFF
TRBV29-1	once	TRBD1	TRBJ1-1	TGCAGCGGTACCTACAGGGGAACTGAAGCTTTCTTT	CSGTYRGTEAFF
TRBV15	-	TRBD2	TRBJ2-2	TGTGCCACCAGCAGAGGGGGACTAGCGGGGCGGAACACCGGGGAGCTGTTTTTT	CATSRGGLAGRNTGELFF
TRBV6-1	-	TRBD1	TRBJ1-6	TGTGCCAGCAGTGAAGGGACAGGGGCCCTCTCACCCCTCCACTTT	CASSEGTGALSPLHF
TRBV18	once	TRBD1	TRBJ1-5	TGTGCCAGCTCACCCGGACAGGGGGCTACCAATCAGCCCCAGCATTTT	CASSPGQGATNQPQHF
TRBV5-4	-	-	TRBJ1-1	TGTGCCAGCAGCTTGGATCGGAGGGGAGCTTTCTTT	CASSLDRRGAFF
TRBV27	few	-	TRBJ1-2	TGTGCCAGCAGTTTCCGGCAAGGACAGACCTATGGCTACACCTTC	CASSFRQGQTYGYTF
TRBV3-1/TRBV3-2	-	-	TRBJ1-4	TGTGCCAGCAGCCAAGCGGGGGGTGGTGAAAAACTGTTTTTT	CASSQAGGGEKLFF
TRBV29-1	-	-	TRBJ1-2	TGCAGCGTTGAAGGAGGAGGGATCGGCTATGGCTACACCTTC	CSVEGGGIGYGYTF
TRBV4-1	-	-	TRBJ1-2	TGCGCCAGCAGCCAACCGACAGGCGGGTTTGGCTACACCTTC	CASSQPTGGFGYTF
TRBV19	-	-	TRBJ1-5	TGTGCCAGTAGTATAGTTCGGAATCAGCCCCAGCATTTT	CASSIVRNQPQHF
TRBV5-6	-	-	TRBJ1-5	TGTGCCAGCAGCTTGAGACAGGTCAATCAGCCCCAGCATTTT	CASSLRQVNQPQHF
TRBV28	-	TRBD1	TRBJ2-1	TGTGCCAGCAGTCAGTCCTCGACAGGGATGGACTACAATGAGCAGTTCTTC	CASSQSSTGMDYNEQFF
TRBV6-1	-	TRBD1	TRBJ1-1	TGTGCCAGCAGTGAAGCCGCCAGGGGGAGGTACACTGAAGCTTTCTTT	CASSEAARGRYTEAFF
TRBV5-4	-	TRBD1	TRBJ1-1	TGTGCCAGCAGCCGGGGGACAGGGGTTGGTACTGAAGCTTTCTTT	CASSRGTGVGTEAFF
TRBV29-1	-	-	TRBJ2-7	TGCAGCGTGCTTCAGGTAGAGCAGTACTTC	CSVLQVEQYF
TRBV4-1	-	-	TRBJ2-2	TGCGCCAGCAGCTGGACAGCGAACACCGGGGAGCTGTTTTTT	CASSWTANTGELFF
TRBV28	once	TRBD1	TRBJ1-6	TGTGCCAGCAGTTTAGACAGGGGTGGGAATTCACCCCTCCACTTT	CASSLDRGGNSPLHF
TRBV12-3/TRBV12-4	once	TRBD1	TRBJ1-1	TGTGCCAGCAGGGCGACAGGGAGCACTGAAGCTTTCTTT	CASRATGSTEAFF
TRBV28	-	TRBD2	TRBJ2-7	TGTGCCAGCAGCTCTAGCGGGGGGGCCTTTTGGGAGCAGTACTTC	CASSSSGGAFWEQYF
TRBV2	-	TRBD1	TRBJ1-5	TGTGCCAGCAAGTCCCGGGACAGGGACGGGCAGCCCCAGCATTTT	CASKSRDRDGQPQHF
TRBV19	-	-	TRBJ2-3	TGTGCCAGTAGTATGGGTCCCCAGGGTTTACCGGGCACAGATACGCAGTATTTT	CASSMGPQGLPGTDTQYF
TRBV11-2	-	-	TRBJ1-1	TGTGCCAGCAGCTTAGATGACAGAAGGGGCACTGAAGCTTTCTTT	CASSLDDRRGTEAFF
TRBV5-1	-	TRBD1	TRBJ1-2	TGCGCCAGCAGCTTAACGCCCCAGGGACAGGGGGCGGGATATGGCTACACCTTC	CASSLTPQGQGAGYGYTF
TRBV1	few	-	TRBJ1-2	TGCACCAGCAGCAAGGGACAGGGCAACTATGGCTACACCTTC	CTSSKGQGNYGYTF
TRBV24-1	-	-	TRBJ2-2	TGTGCCACCAGTCGGAGTTCGAACACCGGGGAGCTGTTTTTT	CATSRSSNTGELFF
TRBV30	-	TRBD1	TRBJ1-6	TGTGCCTGGAGTGACGACAGGGGCGCCAATTCACCCCTCCACTTT	CAWSDDRGANSPLHF
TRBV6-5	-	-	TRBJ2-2	TGTGCCAGCAGAGGACAGCCGTTCACCGGGGAGCTGTTTTTT	CASRGQPFTGELFF
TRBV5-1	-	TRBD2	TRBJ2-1	TGCGCCAGCAGCCCCCAGCCTAGCGGGGGGGCAAATGAGCAGTTCTTC	CASSPQPSGGANEQFF